A single sample is the source of the 7 T cell receptor beta chains below, sequenced in a study of shared clonotypes between healthy human individuals. Produced via immunoSEQ multiplex PCR; TCRdb's table is partial and in-frame only. Counted here are over 2 million clones, roughly 94% occurring once; the ten biggest clones make up 0.13%. Specimen: naive CD4+ T cells sorted from blood. Subset here: CD45RA+ positively selected. The source of these receptors is a young man in good health.

The chain has TRBV9 and TRBJ1-2, with D unclear. The V gene's germline CDR1 is SGDLS and CDR2 YYNGEE. CDR3 length: 13 residues. Trimming took 2 bases from V and 0 from J, leaving 5 bases between them. The CDR3 loop reads CASSVSPNYGYTF. DNA for the CDR3: TGTGCCAGCAGCGTCTCTCCTAACTATGGCTACACCTTC.

Details on this clone: This may stem from a read error, because a much larger clone lies one nucleotide away. This sequence joins TRBV5-1 and TRBJ1-1; tentative D call: TRBD1 (6 bases). The ends were cut back, 4 bases at V and 11 bases at J, with 24 bases in the middle. The length of the CDR3 is 15 residues. Germline CDR1 and CDR2: SGHRS and YFSETQ. CDR3 amino acids: CASSGQSQGTGIAFF. The CDR3 bases are TGCGCCAGCAGCGGACAGTCACAGGGTACCGGGATTGCTTTCTTT.

The rearrangement links TRBV6-1 to TRBJ1-5, with D possibly matching TRBD1 (5 bases). V was clipped by 2 bases and J by 0 bases, with 14 bases between them. Per germline, CDR1 MNHNS and CDR2 SASEGT. This CDR3 region has 17 residues. CDR3 nucleotides: TGTGCCAGCAGTGAAAGGAGGGGCGGGAATAGCAATCAGCCCCAGCATTTT. Its translation: CASSERRGGNSNQPQHF.

V is TRBV5-1 and J is TRBJ2-5; D unclear. The ends were cut back, 2 bases at V and 5 bases at J, with 13 bases in the middle. The germline V gene has CDR1 SGHRS and CDR2 YFSETQ. The CDR3 runs 14 residues. Written as DNA, the CDR3 is TGCGCCAGCAGCTTTGGCGTAAAGGGCGAGACCCAGTACTTC. Its protein is CASSFGVKGETQYF.

This clone was seen a single time. The identical CDR3 is also encoded by other nucleotide sequences in the sample. In nucleotides, the CDR3 is TGCGCCAGCAGCTTGCCGGGGCAAGAGACCCAGTACTTC. This encodes CASSLPGQETQYF. The V call is TRBV5-1, the J call TRBJ2-5, with D perhaps TRBD2 (5 bases). Germline CDR1 is SGHRS and CDR2 is YFSETQ. V gave up 1 base and J gave up 2 bases, with 6 bases separating them. The CDR3 extends over 13 amino acids.

Of note for this clone: At the DNA level, this CDR3 is encoded by other sequences in the same sample as well. The rearrangement joins TRBV9 to TRBJ1-1; no firm D call. This CDR3 region has 14 residues. Germline-derived CDR1 and CDR2 are SGDLS and YYNGEE. Trimming shortened V by 0 bases and J by 0 bases, and 6 bases separated the two germline ends. CDR3 DNA: TGTGCCAGCAGCGTAGGTGACTTGAACACTGAAGCTTTCTTT. It specifies CASSVGDLNTEAFF.

Points on this clone: Distinct nucleotide sequences in the sample also encode this CDR3. The chain links TRBV6-1 to TRBJ1-3; D uncertain. This CDR3 contains 13 residues. The V gene's germline CDR1 is MNHNS and CDR2 SASEGT. V lost 8 bases and J 0 bases, leaving 8 bases between the germline ends. The CDR3 is CASRAGSGNTIYF. CDR3 coding DNA: TGTGCCAGCCGGGCAGGCTCTGGAAACACCATATATTTT.